This is a list of T cell receptor beta chains from one sample in a study of radiotherapy plus CTLA-4 blockade in lung cancer. Profiling relied on immunoSEQ multiplex PCR, and the TCRdb table lists in-frame clones only, not all of them. There are tens of thousands of clones in the sample; around 79% occur only once, and 8.9% lies in the top ten. Sequencing was performed on peripheral blood, taken from a patient treated with radiotherapy plus ipilimumab. The receptor source for this set is a human donor with non-small cell lung cancer who had stable disease on radiotherapy plus ipilimumab. Both conserved end residues are part of each CDR3. Fields, in order: clone size, V gene, D gene, J gene, CDR3 DNA, CDR3 protein. D genes are given only for firm matches. Some rows mark clone size as missing; the rest say once, few, many or name a class of expanded clone.

NA	TRBV19	TRBD2	TRBJ2-2	TGTGCCAGTAGTATGACTAGCGGGGGCCTGAACACCGGGGAGCTGTTTTTT	CASSMTSGGLNTGELFF
NA	TRBV6-1	NA	TRBJ1-1	TGTGCCAGCAGTGCCTCAAACACTGAAGCTTTCTTT	CASSASNTEAFF
NA	TRBV23-1	NA	TRBJ1-1	TGCGCCAGCAGTCATTTTGACGGCGGGAACACTGAAGCTTTCTTT	CASSHFDGGNTEAFF
NA	TRBV29-1	TRBD1	TRBJ2-1	TGCAGCGTTGAACTCCGGGACAGGGCGGGTAGTGAGCAGTTCTTC	CSVELRDRAGSEQFF
NA	TRBV14	NA	TRBJ1-1	TGTGCCAGCAGCCAAGCCGCAGGGACGAACACTGAAGCTTTCTTT	CASSQAAGTNTEAFF
NA	TRBV5-1	TRBD1	TRBJ1-5	TGCGCCAGCAGGCCAGGGACAGGGCATCAGCCCCAGCATTTT	CASRPGTGHQPQHF
NA	TRBV6-1	TRBD1	TRBJ2-5	TGTGCCAGCAGAAATACAGGGGGCCAAGAGACCCAGTACTTC	CASRNTGGQETQYF
once	TRBV5-5	NA	TRBJ1-5	TGTGCCAGCAGCTTGAAGACGGATAGCAATCAGCCCCAGCATTTT	CASSLKTDSNQPQHF
NA	TRBV5-1	NA	TRBJ1-2	TGCGCCAGCAGCTTGGCCTTATCGGCTTACTATGGCTACACCTTC	CASSLALSAYYGYTF
NA	TRBV15	NA	TRBJ1-4	TGTGCCACCAGCAGAGATCCTCCGGGGGCGACTAATGAAAAACTGTTTTTT	CATSRDPPGATNEKLFF
NA	TRBV2	NA	TRBJ1-6	TGTGCCAGCAGTGAAGCGGGTATGGTTCGGTCACCCCTCCACTTT	CASSEAGMVRSPLHF
NA	TRBV6-5	NA	TRBJ1-3	TGTGCCAGCAGCTCGGGTCCTCTGGGGGGAAACACCATATATTTT	CASSSGPLGGNTIYF
few	TRBV28	NA	TRBJ2-2	TGTGCCAGCAGGGAGGAATGGGGGCTAAGTACCGGGGAGCTGTTTTTT	CASREEWGLSTGELFF
NA	TRBV7-8	NA	TRBJ2-7	TGTGCCAGCAGCTTAGGGAGAGTTGGTGAGCAGTACTTC	CASSLGRVGEQYF
NA	TRBV9	NA	TRBJ1-1	TGTGCCAGCAGCGACGACCAACAGGTCCACCGGGGGGCTTTCTTT	CASSDDQQVHRGAFF
NA	TRBV5-1	NA	TRBJ2-2	TGCGCCAGCAGCACTGACAGGATTCGGACCGGGGAGCTGTTTTTT	CASSTDRIRTGELFF
NA	TRBV5-5	NA	TRBJ1-6	TGTGCCAGCAGCTTGATTGGGCAGCCTTTGAATAATTCACCCCTCCACTTT	CASSLIGQPLNNSPLHF
NA	TRBV5-6	NA	TRBJ1-3	TGTGCCAGCAGCCCAGGTGCCTACTCTGGAAACACCATATATTTT	CASSPGAYSGNTIYF
NA	TRBV19	NA	TRBJ2-6	TGTGCCAGTAATGAGGGAATGGGGGCCAACGTCCTGACTTTC	CASNEGMGANVLTF
NA	TRBV5-1	NA	TRBJ1-1	TGCGCCAGCAGCCCAATGACAGGAACGAACACTGAAGCTTTCTTT	CASSPMTGTNTEAFF
NA	TRBV28	NA	TRBJ1-2	TGTGCCAGCAGTTCACCTACTAACTATGGCTACACCTTC	CASSSPTNYGYTF
NA	TRBV5-4	NA	TRBJ1-2	TGTGCCAGCAGCTCCGGGGATGGCTATGGCTACACCTTC	CASSSGDGYGYTF
few	TRBV5-1	TRBD2	TRBJ2-4	TGCGCCAGCAGCTTCGAGCTAGCGGGGGGGCCAGCAAACATTCAGTACTTC	CASSFELAGGPANIQYF
NA	TRBV5-1	TRBD1	TRBJ1-1	TGCGCCAGCAGCTTGGCCGACAGGGGGAGCACTGAAGCTTTCTTT	CASSLADRGSTEAFF
NA	TRBV30	NA	TRBJ1-1	TGTGCCTGGAGGTTGAACACTGAAGCTTTCTTT	CAWRLNTEAFF
NA	TRBV5-4	TRBD1	TRBJ1-2	TGTGCCATCGGGACAGGGGTGAGTGGCTACACCTTC	CAIGTGVSGYTF
NA	TRBV5-5	TRBD1	TRBJ2-2	TGTGCCAGCAGCCCACAGGGGGCGAACACCGGGGAGCTGTTTTTT	CASSPQGANTGELFF
few	TRBV5-4	NA	TRBJ2-3	TGTGCCAGCAGCTTCCCACTGGGTAGATCAGATACGCAGTATTTT	CASSFPLGRSDTQYF
once	TRBV10-1	TRBD2	TRBJ2-5	TGCGCCAGCAGTGAGGTAGCGGGGGGGAAAGAGACCCAGTACTTC	CASSEVAGGKETQYF
NA	TRBV6-5	TRBD1	TRBJ1-2	TGTGCCAGCAGTTACCTCAGGGGGGCGCTTCGTGGCTACACCTTC	CASSYLRGALRGYTF
NA	TRBV5-1	TRBD1	TRBJ2-7	TGCGCCAGCAGCTCACCGGGACAGATAACCTACGAGCAGTACTTC	CASSSPGQITYEQYF
NA	TRBV5-4	NA	TRBJ1-2	TGTGCCAGCAGCTCGGGGGGCGGCTATGGCTACACCTTC	CASSSGGGYGYTF
once	TRBV19	NA	TRBJ2-1	TGTGCCAGTAGCCAACTCGGGACTCGGCTCAATGAGCAGTTCTTC	CASSQLGTRLNEQFF
NA	TRBV4-1	NA	TRBJ1-1	TGCGCCAGCAGCCCGCATTTGGAAACTGAAGCTTTCTTT	CASSPHLETEAFF
NA	TRBV5-1	NA	TRBJ1-1	TGCGCCAGCAGCTTCCAGGGACCGAACACTGAAGCTTTCTTT	CASSFQGPNTEAFF
NA	TRBV30	NA	TRBJ1-1	TGTGCCTGGAGTTCCTACTGGGAGACTGAAGCTTTCTTT	CAWSSYWETEAFF
NA	TRBV7-2	NA	TRBJ1-1	TGTGCCAGCAGCTTAGCTCAGGGGCCGGTCACTGAAGCTTTCTTT	CASSLAQGPVTEAFF
NA	TRBV28	NA	TRBJ1-1	TGTGCCAGCAGTCTAGCGGAGGGGGCTTTCTTT	CASSLAEGAFF
once	TRBV5-1	TRBD1	TRBJ2-2	TGCGCCAGCAGCCGGACAGGTGGAAGAAACACCGGGGAGCTGTTTTTT	CASSRTGGRNTGELFF
few	TRBV7-2	NA	TRBJ2-2	TGTGCCAGCAGCCCCTCGAGAGAGTACACCGGGGAGCTGTTTTTT	CASSPSREYTGELFF
NA	TRBV14	NA	TRBJ1-2	TGTGCCAGCAGCCCAGGGACCCGGAATGGCTACACCTTC	CASSPGTRNGYTF
NA	TRBV7-2	NA	TRBJ1-1	TGTGCCAGCAGCCAACAAAGTACTGAAGCTTTCTTT	CASSQQSTEAFF
NA	TRBV18	TRBD1	TRBJ1-2	TGTGCCAGCTCAACTCCGACAGGGCGGGGGTACTATGGCTACACCTTC	CASSTPTGRGYYGYTF
NA	TRBV2	NA	TRBJ1-6	TGTGCCAGCATAGGGGGTCTGAATTCACCCCTCCACTTT	CASIGGLNSPLHF
NA	TRBV28	NA	TRBJ1-5	TGTGCCAGCAGTCCCGAGACAGGAAGCAATCAGCCCCAGCATTTT	CASSPETGSNQPQHF
NA	TRBV19	NA	TRBJ2-5	TGTGCCAGTAGTACAATTATGGGCGGGCTTCAAGAGACCCAGTACTTC	CASSTIMGGLQETQYF
once	TRBV5-1	NA	TRBJ1-1	TGCGCCAGCAGCTTGGATAGGGTCCGCACTGAAGCTTTCTTT	CASSLDRVRTEAFF
NA	TRBV27	NA	TRBJ1-2	TGTGCCAGCAGTTTAAGCGGGGGCGCCGGCTACACCTTC	CASSLSGGAGYTF
NA	TRBV7-8	NA	TRBJ1-1	TGTGCCAGCACCGTGTCGAGTAGGGCGAACACTGAAGCTTTCTTT	CASTVSSRANTEAFF
NA	TRBV2	TRBD1	TRBJ1-6	TGTGCCAGCAACCCGACAGGGGAAAATTCACCCCTCCACTTT	CASNPTGENSPLHF
few	TRBV2	NA	TRBJ1-5	TGTGCCAGCAGTCCTTACAGGGATGGCAATCAGCCCCAGCATTTT	CASSPYRDGNQPQHF